This T cell receptor beta chain was identified during a study of T-cell reconstitution after alpha-beta-depleted transplantation in children. CDR3 length: 12 amino acids. V gave up 2 bases and J gave up 8 bases, with 12 bases separating them. Per the germline V gene, CDR1 is SQVTM and CDR2 is ANQGSEA. Preparation of the TCRbeta library used unique molecular identifiers. TCRdb fed the PCR reads into MiXCR, producing one record per CDR3 protein. This sample yields 500,000 or so distinct CDR3 sequences, of which approximately 32% are seen a single time; around 2.3% belongs to the top ten. The chain is built from TRBV29-1 and TRBJ1-2; perhaps TRBD1 as D (6 bases). The origin of this receptor is a human donor who donated a stem cell graft to a child with aplastic anemia. The material sequenced was PBMCs from the stem cell graft donor, taken from the stem cell graft. The CDR3 loop is CSVERSRGGYTF. Written as DNA, the CDR3 is TGCAGCGTTGAAAGGTCAAGGGGGGGCTACACCTTC.